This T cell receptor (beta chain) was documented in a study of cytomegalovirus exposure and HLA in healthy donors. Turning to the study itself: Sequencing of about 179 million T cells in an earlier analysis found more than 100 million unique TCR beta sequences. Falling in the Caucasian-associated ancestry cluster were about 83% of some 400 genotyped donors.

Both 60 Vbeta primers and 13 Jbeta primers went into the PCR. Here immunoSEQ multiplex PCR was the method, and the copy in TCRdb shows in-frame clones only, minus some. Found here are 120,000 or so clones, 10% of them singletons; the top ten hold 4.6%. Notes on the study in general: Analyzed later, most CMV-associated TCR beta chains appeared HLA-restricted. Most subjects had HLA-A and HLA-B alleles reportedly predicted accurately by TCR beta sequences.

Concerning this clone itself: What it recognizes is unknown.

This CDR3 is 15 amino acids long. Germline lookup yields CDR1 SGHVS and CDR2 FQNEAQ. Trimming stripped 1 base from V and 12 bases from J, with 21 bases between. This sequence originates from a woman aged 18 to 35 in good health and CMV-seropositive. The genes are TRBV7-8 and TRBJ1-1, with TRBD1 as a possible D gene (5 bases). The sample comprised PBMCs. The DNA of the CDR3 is TGTGCCAGCAGCTTAGAGGTCGGGGGACCCATGCGTCCTTTCTTT. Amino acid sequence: CASSLEVGGPMRPFF.